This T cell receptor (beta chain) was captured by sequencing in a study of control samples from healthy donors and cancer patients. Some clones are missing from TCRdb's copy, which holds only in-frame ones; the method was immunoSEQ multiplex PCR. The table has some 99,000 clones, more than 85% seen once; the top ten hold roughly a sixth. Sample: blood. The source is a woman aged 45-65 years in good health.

CDR3 DNA sequence: TGTGCCACCAGTGATTTGGGTATTATCGGACAGGGCGGCACCGGGGAGCTGTTTTTT. It translates to CATSDLGIIGQGGTGELFF. The chain is built from TRBV24-1 and TRBJ2-2; 8 nucleotides match TRBD1. The CDR3 has 19 residues. J was trimmed by 4 bases and V by 0 bases; bases with no gene match: 12. Per the germline V gene, CDR1 is KGHDR and CDR2 is SFDVKD.